This T cell receptor beta chain is drawn from a study of T cell changes during pregnancy in multiple sclerosis. Data came from immunoSEQ multiplex PCR; TCRdb stores just in-frame clones and leaves some out. The table records approximately 46,000 clones, 91% of them present only once. The CDR3 runs to 14 residues. Looked up from germline, CDR1 is PRHDT and CDR2 is FYEKMQ (reference sequence). This TCR was sampled from a female donor with multiple sclerosis, enrolled in a pregnancy study. J is TRBJ1-4 and V is TRBV13; a weak D match, TRBD1 (5 bases). This sample comprised CD8+ T cells from peripheral blood mononuclear cells, obtained after pregnancy. CDR3 sequence: CATAMVTTNEKLFF. The CDR3 bases are TGTGCGACAGCAATGGTCACAACTAATGAAAAACTGTTTTTT.